Below, one T cell receptor beta chain is given with its context. This entry comes from a study of blood T cell repertoires in COVID-19. Libraries were prepared by immunoSEQ multiplex PCR; TCRdb keeps only in-frame clonotypes and omits some of them. The sample lists around 100,000 clones; around 92% were seen once. Germline values: CDR1 WNHNN, CDR2 SYGVQD (reference sequence). V gave up 3 bases and J gave up 10 bases, with 16 bases separating them. The CDR3 has 13 amino acids. The receptor was derived from a man aged 50-59 years with active COVID-19. The chain employs TRBV10-1 and TRBJ2-7, with D possibly being TRBD2 (5 bases). The sequenced material came from peripheral blood. The CDR3 protein is CASSEGLSVFQYF. CDR3 in DNA: TGCGCCAGCAGTGAAGGCCTTAGCGTTTTCCAGTACTTC.